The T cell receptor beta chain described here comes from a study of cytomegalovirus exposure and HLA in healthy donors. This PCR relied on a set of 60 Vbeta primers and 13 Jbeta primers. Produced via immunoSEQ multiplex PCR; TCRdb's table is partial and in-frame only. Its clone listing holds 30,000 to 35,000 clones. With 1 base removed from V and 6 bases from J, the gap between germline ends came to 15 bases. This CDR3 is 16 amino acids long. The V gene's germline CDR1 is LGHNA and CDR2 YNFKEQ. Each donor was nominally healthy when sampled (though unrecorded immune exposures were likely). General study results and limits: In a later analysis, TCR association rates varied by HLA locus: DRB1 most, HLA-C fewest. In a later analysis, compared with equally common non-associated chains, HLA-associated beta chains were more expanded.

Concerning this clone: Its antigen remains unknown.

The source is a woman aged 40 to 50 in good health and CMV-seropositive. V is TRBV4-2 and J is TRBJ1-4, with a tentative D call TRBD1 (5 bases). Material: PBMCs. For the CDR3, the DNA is TGTGCCAGCAGCCAAGTAATGGGGGAGGAGGATGAAAAACTGTTTTTT. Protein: CASSQVMGEEDEKLFF.